These T cell receptor beta chains were read from a single sample in a study of early T cells in non-severe SARS-CoV-2 infection. TCRdb re-called the 5' RACE reads through MiXCR, storing one row per CDR3 protein. The sample has about 100,000 distinct CDR3 sequences, 13% seen once. The sequenced sample consisted of whole blood. These receptors were collected from an adult who was a healthcare worker with PCR-confirmed SARS-CoV-2 infection or an uninfected control (not recorded which). CDR3s include the opening cysteine and the closing phenylalanine or tryptophan. D genes are given only for firm matches. Part of the rows lack a size; the others show once, few, many or a class for expanded clones.

-	TRBV7-9	TRBJ2-2	many	CASKRGGEAGELFF	TGTGCCAGCAAGCGAGGAGGGGAGGCCGGGGAGCTGTTTTTT
TRBD1	TRBV28	TRBJ2-2	-	CASIGRGRIFGELFF	TGTGCCAGCATAGGCAGGGGGCGTATCTTCGGGGAGCTGTTTTTT
-	TRBV9	TRBJ2-4	-	CASSANPPNSIQYF	TGTGCCAGCAGCGCCAACCCCCCCAATTCCATTCAGTACTTC
-	TRBV9	TRBJ2-3	many	CASSALLGGRTDTQYF	TGTGCCAGCAGCGCCCTTCTCGGGGGACGCACAGATACGCAGTATTTT
-	TRBV20-1	TRBJ2-1	-	CSAPTTEFVYNEQFF	TGCAGTGCTCCGACTACTGAGTTTGTTTACAATGAGCAGTTCTTC
TRBD2	TRBV20-1	TRBJ2-7	few	CSARGLAGGHIRSVDEQYF	TGCAGTGCTAGGGGACTAGCGGGGGGCCACATTAGGTCGGTCGACGAGCAGTACTTC
-	TRBV20-1	TRBJ2-2	many	CSAPDRTVNTGELFF	TGCAGTGCGCCCGATCGGACAGTTAACACCGGGGAGCTGTTTTTT
-	TRBV28	TRBJ2-3	many	CASSSGSTDTQYF	TGTGCCAGCAGCAGCGGAAGCACAGATACGCAGTATTTT
TRBD1	TRBV28	TRBJ1-3	-	CASTKQGAGGNTIYF	TGTGCCAGCACCAAACAGGGGGCAGGAGGAAACACCATATATTTT
TRBD1	TRBV20-1	TRBJ2-3	-	CSARTGTDPTDTQYF	TGCAGTGCCCGCACCGGGACAGACCCCACAGATACGCAGTATTTT
-	TRBV29-1	TRBJ1-1	many	CSVEVDGPEAFF	TGCAGCGTTGAGGTGGACGGCCCTGAAGCTTTCTTT